Shown below are 9 T cell receptor beta chains from a single sample sequenced in a study of early T cells in non-severe SARS-CoV-2 infection. One entry per CDR3 protein results from TCRdb running MiXCR on the 5' RACE reads. This sample has about 80,000 distinct CDR3 sequences, with approximately 12% found just once. The sample in question was whole blood, obtained at baseline. These receptors were collected from an adult who was a healthcare worker with PCR-confirmed SARS-CoV-2 infection or an uninfected control (not recorded which). The donor label of this sample is uncertain.

The chain recombines TRBV7-2 with TRBJ2-7; TRBD1 might be the D (6 bases). CDR1 and CDR2 from the germline V gene are SGHTA and FQGNSA. V was pared by 0 bases and J by 3 bases, with 9 bases between. The CDR3 contains 14 residues. CDR3 loop: CASSLAGGVYEQYF. CDR3 DNA sequence: TGTGCCAGCAGCTTAGCAGGGGGTGTCTACGAGCAGTACTTC.

Only a few counts were recorded for this clonotype. V gene TRBV2 combines with J gene TRBJ2-1, with D perhaps TRBD2 (6 bases). Germline V gene lookup returns CDR1 SNHLY and CDR2 FYNNEI. V lost 7 bases to trimming and J lost 2 bases, with 15 bases between them. The CDR3 has 15 residues. The CDR3: CASTRDGRAYNEQFF. The CDR3 DNA follows: TGTGCCAGCACGAGGGACGGGAGAGCCTACAATGAGCAGTTCTTC.

This clonotype was counted many times. This chain joins TRBV7-2 and TRBJ2-7; D is ambiguous. Germline CDR1 and CDR2: SGHTA and FQGNSA. This CDR3 is built from 11 residues. Trimming shortened V by 5 bases and J by 4 bases, and 6 bases separated the two germline ends. This CDR3 is CASSGRYEQYF. The CDR3 nucleotides read TGTGCCAGCAGCGGCCGATACGAGCAGTACTTC. The whole variable domain, filled in from reference TRBV7-2 and TRBJ2-7, reads GAGVSQSPSNKVTEKGKDVELRCDPISGHTALYWYRQSLGQGLEFLIYFQGNSAPDKSGLPSDRFSAERTGGSVSTLTIQRTQQEDSAVYLCASSGRYEQYFGPGTRLTVT.

The CDR3 DNA sequence: TGCAGTGCTAGAAGGGGCAGACTGCCTGCCACCTTC. Translation gives CSARRGRLPATF. The chain uses TRBV20-1 and TRBJ1-2; D possibly corresponds to TRBD1 (5 bases). V lost 2 bases, J lost 13 bases, and 17 bases lay in between. This CDR3 is built from 12 residues. Germline CDR1 DFQATT, CDR2 SNEGSKA (reference sequence).

J is TRBJ2-5 and V is TRBV19; D unclear. Between the trimmed V and J ends, which lost 6 bases and 5 bases, there was a span of 16 bases. The CDR3 is 14 residues long. The V gene's germline CDR1 is LNHDA and CDR2 SQIVND (reference sequence). In DNA, the CDR3 is TGTGCCAGTAGCCAGACTTGGACGGGTGAGACCCAGTACTTC. This sequence encodes CASSQTWTGETQYF.

This clonotype was observed a handful of times. The chain recombines TRBV30 with TRBJ1-1; no definite D call. Looked up from germline, CDR1 is GTSNPN and CDR2 is SVGIG (reference sequence). The V end was cut by 4 bases, the J end by 5 bases, with 8 bases between. The CDR3 spans 11 residues. The CDR3 bases are TGTGCCTGGAACTCGGATACTGAAGCTTTCTTT. Residues: CAWNSDTEAFF.

This clonotype was counted between two and nine times. This sequence joins TRBV29-1 and TRBJ2-3, with D possibly TRBD1 on 6 matching bases. Germline V gene data show CDR1 as SQVTM and CDR2 as ANQGSEA. With 3 bases removed from V and 2 bases from J, the gap between germline ends came to 9 bases. CDR3 length equals 13 residues. In nucleotides, the CDR3 is TGCAGCGTTGATGGGGACACCACAGATACGCAGTATTTT. Protein: CSVDGDTTDTQYF.

By share, this clonotype ranks as medium-sized. V and J are TRBV12-3 or TRBV12-4 and TRBJ2-7; D might be TRBD1 or TRBD2, each matching 5 bases. V lost 6 bases and J lost 1, with 13 bases in between. The CDR3 spans 14 residues. Written as DNA, the CDR3 is TGTGCCAGCAGCTTCGGGGCCCAATCCTACGAGCAGTACTTC. Its translation: CASSFGAQSYEQYF.

This clonotype has at least ten counts. The chain combines TRBV27 with TRBJ1-6; D not resolved. The CDR3 loop spans 17 amino acids. V lost 4 bases, J lost 8 bases, and 21 bases lay in between. CDR1 MNHEY and CDR2 SMNVEV come from the germline V gene (reference sequence). The CDR3 region is CASSSSLGWGFHSPLHF. The CDR3 coding sequence is TGTGCCAGCAGTTCCTCGTTGGGTTGGGGTTTCCATTCACCCCTCCACTTT.